These 30 T cell receptor beta chains share one sample of origin, sequenced in a study of blood T cell repertoires in COVID-19. Some clones are missing from TCRdb's copy, which holds only in-frame ones; the method was immunoSEQ multiplex PCR. In the table there are approximately 190,000 clones, roughly 80% of which are singletons. Sequenced: peripheral blood. The receptor set was obtained from an older woman with COVID-19, enrolled during active disease.

The CDR3 region is CASSIRLNQPQHF. CDR3 DNA: TGTGCCAGCAGTATAAGACTAAATCAGCCCCAGCATTTT. The chain recombines TRBV12-3 or TRBV12-4 with TRBJ1-5; D unclear. Deletions cut 5 bases from V and 4 bases from J, with 9 bases between. This CDR3 has 13 amino acids.

The rearrangement uses TRBV27 and TRBJ1-5, with 10 nucleotides matching TRBD1. V gave up 6 bases and J gave up 5 bases; unmatched junction bases: 7. Per germline, CDR1 MNHEY and CDR2 SMNVEV (reference sequence). The CDR3 loop spans 15 amino acids. CDR3 loop: CASRSTGGPHQPQHF. CDR3 DNA: TGTGCCAGCAGGTCGACAGGGGGCCCCCATCAGCCCCAGCATTTT.

This clone was found a few times. The chain carries TRBV7-9 and TRBJ2-5; 8 positions match TRBD1. J lost 9 bases, V lost 5 bases, and 8 bases had no gene match. The germline CDR1 and CDR2 sequences are SEHNR and FQNEAQ (reference sequence). This CDR3 contains 13 residues. The CDR3 nucleotides read TGTGCCAGCAGCCCCTCTGACAGGGGACCCCAGTACTTC. Its translation: CASSPSDRGPQYF.

This chain joins TRBV3-1 (or the pseudogene TRBV3-2) and TRBJ2-1, with D perhaps matching TRBD1 (5 bases). The CDR3 spans 16 residues. Germline assignment: CDR1 LGHDT and CDR2 YNNKEL (reference sequence). V dropped 5 bases and J dropped 9 bases, with 23 bases sitting between them. The CDR3 here is CASSAMTVQGWGEQFF. CDR3 sequence (DNA): TGTGCCAGCAGCGCAATGACGGTGCAGGGTTGGGGTGAGCAGTTCTTC.

The chain is built from TRBV6-4 and TRBJ1-2; 10 nucleotides line up with TRBD1. Germline values: CDR1 MRHNA, CDR2 SNTAGT. Trimming took 9 bases from V and 0 from J; bases not matched to a gene: 10. The length of the CDR3 is 16 residues. Here the CDR3 reads CARQQGQGEANYGYTF. In nucleotides, the CDR3 is TGTGCCAGACAACAAGGACAGGGGGAAGCTAACTATGGCTACACCTTC.

The chain carries TRBV6-5 and TRBJ1-1; D call uncertain. Germline assignment: CDR1 MNHEY and CDR2 SVGAGI. The CDR3 is 13 amino acids. The V end lost 3 bases, the J end lost 1 base, and 6 bases lay between the germline ends. The CDR3 is CASSYSQNTEAFF. In nucleotides, the CDR3 is TGTGCCAGCAGTTATTCACAGAACACTGAAGCTTTCTTT.

The chain couples TRBV2 to TRBJ1-4; 9 bases fit TRBD1. Trimming cost V 6 bases and J 5 bases; bases outside gene matches: 4. The CDR3 extends over 14 amino acids. Germline V lookup: CDR1 SNHLY, CDR2 FYNNEI. The CDR3 nucleotides are TGTGCCAGCAGCTGGACAGGGGAAAATGAAAAACTGTTTTTT. Its translation: CASSWTGENEKLFF.

The chain recombines TRBV10-3 with TRBJ2-7; 12 bases fit TRBD2. Germline V gives CDR1 ENHRY, CDR2 SYGVKD. This CDR3 is built from 16 residues. With 8 bases clipped from V and 2 bases from J, the junction kept 10 bases outside the gene matches. The CDR3, as DNA: TGTGCCATCCGGCCTAGCGGGGGGGGAGTTCCCTACGAGCAGTACTTC. Its protein product is CAIRPSGGGVPYEQYF.

The V and J genes are TRBV5-1 and TRBJ1-1; 9 positions match TRBD1. The CDR3 sequence is 14 residues long. Trimming removed 6 bases from V and 1 base from J; junction bases left unmatched: 4. Per the germline V gene, CDR1 is SGHRS and CDR2 is YFSETQ. The CDR3 here is CASNAQGANTEAFF. The CDR3 DNA reads as TGCGCCAGCAACGCACAGGGGGCGAACACTGAAGCTTTCTTT.

This clone was detected a few times. This chain connects TRBV4-1 to TRBJ1-4; 7 bases agree with TRBD1. The CDR3 is 15 residues long. J was trimmed by 10 bases and V by 0 bases; bases with no gene match: 8. The germline V gene has CDR1 MGHRA and CDR2 YSYEKL. In DNA, the CDR3 is TGCGCCAGCAGCCAAGATCGACAGGGCCTAGGAAAACTGTTTTTT. Amino acids: CASSQDRQGLGKLFF.

In regard to this clone: Additional DNA sequences in this sample encode the identical CDR3. V is TRBV18 and J is TRBJ2-7; possibly TRBD2 for D (5 bases). V lost 3 bases, J lost 0 bases, and 12 bases lay in between. This CDR3 is built from 15 residues. Germline assignment: CDR1 KGHSH and CDR2 LQKENI. The CDR3 loop is CASSPRADSSYEQYF. As DNA, the CDR3 is TGTGCCAGCTCACCGCGGGCCGATAGCTCCTACGAGCAGTACTTC.

The chain couples TRBV2 to TRBJ1-2; 7 bases map to TRBD1. The CDR3 is made up of 14 amino acids. Germline CDR1 SNHLY, CDR2 FYNNEI. Trimming removed 6 bases from V and 8 bases from J; junction bases left unmatched: 12. The CDR3 protein is CASRDRTASGGYTF. CDR3 sequence (DNA): TGTGCCAGCAGGGACAGGACAGCTTCAGGAGGCTACACCTTC.

The J gene is TRBJ1-5, the V gene TRBV5-4; 10 bases are shared with TRBD1. The CDR3 runs 15 residues. CDR1 SGHNT and CDR2 YYREEE come from the germline V gene (reference sequence). V was clipped by 4 bases and J by 6 bases; unmatched bases: 7. CDR3 region: CASSPDRGRGQPQHF. CDR3 bases: TGTGCCAGCAGCCCTGACAGGGGGCGCGGTCAGCCCCAGCATTTT.

This clone was seen a single time. This sequence joins TRBV24-1 and TRBJ2-1, with TRBD2 matching over 9 bases. The CDR3 length is 14 residues. V was pared by 5 bases and J by 4 bases, with 2 bases of the junction left unmatched. Germline CDR1 and CDR2: KGHDR and SFDVKD. The chain's CDR3 is CATSVAGAYNEQFF. The CDR3 nucleotides read TGTGCCACCAGTGTAGCGGGAGCTTACAATGAGCAGTTCTTC.

The V gene is TRBV9, the J gene TRBJ2-2, with TRBD2 identical over 8 bases. Germline lookup yields CDR1 SGDLS and CDR2 YYNGEE. CDR3 length equals 17 residues. Germline trimming cut 4 bases from V and 2 bases from J; bases unmatched to any gene: 10. The CDR3 DNA reads TGTGCCAGCAGCCCTACGGGACTAGTGCTAAACACCGGGGAGCTGTTTTTT. Its translation: CASSPTGLVLNTGELFF.

The CDR3 sequence: CASSPDWRHNEQFF. Here the CDR3 DNA reads TGTGCCAGCTCACCGGACTGGCGCCACAATGAGCAGTTCTTC. The chain joins TRBV18 to TRBJ2-1, with a weak D call TRBD2 (5 bases). This CDR3 region has 14 residues. Germline loops: CDR1 KGHSH, CDR2 LQKENI. Trimming shortened V by 3 bases and J by 5 bases, and 11 bases separated the two germline ends.

This clone was counted between two and nine times. This chain links TRBV29-1 with TRBJ1-1; TRBD1 might be the D (5 bases). Germline CDR1 reads SQVTM; CDR2 reads ANQGSEA. The CDR3 runs 12 residues. Trimming removed 7 bases at V and 8 bases at J, with 17 bases between. CDR3 sequence reads: CSARQQVNEAFF. DNA of the CDR3: TGCAGCGCGCGACAGCAGGTAAACGAAGCTTTCTTT.

This chain joins TRBV6-5 and TRBJ1-2, with 12 positions matching TRBD1. The CDR3 loop spans 15 amino acids. Germline loops: CDR1 MNHEY, CDR2 SVGAGI. V was clipped by 3 bases and J by 6 bases; unmatched bases: 5. Here the CDR3 reads CASSYGTGGVDGYTF. In nucleotides, the CDR3 is TGTGCCAGCAGTTATGGGACAGGGGGCGTTGATGGCTACACCTTC.

This clone was seen only once. The J gene is TRBJ1-2, the V gene TRBV5-1, with a possible D match to TRBD1 (6 bases). Germline values: CDR1 SGHRS, CDR2 YFSETQ. The germline V and J ends were trimmed by 4 bases and 2 bases, with 12 bases remaining between them. The CDR3 totals 14 residues. CDR3: CASSQLQGNYGYTF. CDR3 coding DNA: TGCGCCAGCAGCCAACTCCAGGGGAACTATGGCTACACCTTC.

The CDR3 region is CSVGQGNTEAFF. In DNA form, the CDR3 reads TGCAGCGTGGGACAGGGAAACACTGAAGCTTTCTTT. The chain uses TRBV29-1 and TRBJ1-1; 9 bases line up with TRBD1. CDR1 is SQVTM, CDR2 ANQGSEA, per germline. V lost 6 bases to trimming and J lost 2 bases; unmatched junction nucleotides: 1. This CDR3 is built from 12 residues.

The rearrangement links TRBV9 to TRBJ2-5; 11 bases map to TRBD1. V shed 4 bases and J 7 bases; nucleotides not matched to a gene: 6. The CDR3 consists of 14 residues. CDR1 and CDR2 (germline): SGDLS, YYNGEE. CDR3: CASSRGQGAVTQYF. DNA of the CDR3: TGTGCCAGCAGCCGAGGACAGGGGGCGGTGACCCAGTACTTC.

The V and J genes are TRBV5-4 and TRBJ1-4; possibly TRBD1 for D (6 bases). This CDR3 is built from 16 residues. Germline V lookup: CDR1 SGHNT, CDR2 YYREEE (reference sequence). V was pared by 4 bases and J by 9 bases, with 22 bases between. In nucleotides, the CDR3 is TGTGCCAGCAGCCCTGGAACAGGGATCGACGATAAAAAACTGTTTTTT. As protein: CASSPGTGIDDKKLFF.

The chain couples TRBV6-6 to TRBJ1-1, with 7 bases aligning to TRBD1. Germline V gene data show CDR1 as MNHNY and CDR2 as SVGAGI (reference sequence). Trimming took 2 bases from V and 5 from J; bases not matched to a gene: 11. The CDR3 contains 16 residues. CDR3 nucleotide sequence: TGTGCCAGCAGTTACGGAGGGGGCCTCCAACGGACTGAAGCTTTCTTT. Residues: CASSYGGGLQRTEAFF.

The chain carries TRBV10-3 and TRBJ2-7, with a weak D call TRBD2 (5 bases). Germline V lookup: CDR1 ENHRY, CDR2 SYGVKD. With 3 bases removed from V and 8 bases from J, the gap between germline ends came to 14 bases. The CDR3 is made up of 13 amino acids. The CDR3 reads CAISEPLAGKQYV. In DNA, the CDR3 is TGTGCCATCAGTGAACCCCTGGCGGGTAAGCAGTACGTC.

The chain combines TRBV2 with TRBJ1-2; D call uncertain. The ends were cut back, 6 bases at V and 4 bases at J, with 18 bases in the middle. CDR1 is SNHLY and CDR2 is FYNNEI in the germline V gene. The CDR3 runs to 15 residues. The CDR3 here is CASRVFEGSSYGYTF. CDR3 coding DNA: TGTGCCAGCAGGGTGTTCGAGGGATCGTCCTATGGCTACACCTTC.

This clone was counted once. This chain uses TRBV5-1 with TRBJ2-1, with 10 bases lining up with TRBD2. The ends lost 4 bases at V and 6 bases at J; junction bases unmatched: 7. The germline gives CDR1 SGHRS, CDR2 YFSETQ. The CDR3 loop spans 15 amino acids. This chain's CDR3 is CASSATGTSVNEQFF. The CDR3 DNA reads as TGCGCCAGCAGCGCAACCGGGACTAGCGTCAATGAGCAGTTCTTC.

Comment on this clone: This same CDR3 is encoded by further DNA sequences in the sample. The V gene is TRBV7-2, the J gene TRBJ2-1; 11 bases fit TRBD2. Germline V gene data show CDR1 as SGHTA and CDR2 as FQGNSA. J gave up 7 bases and V 6 bases, and 8 bases lay outside the gene matches. CDR3 length: 15 residues. CDR3 loop: CASSLLAGVGNEQFF. CDR3 bases: TGTGCCAGCAGTCTACTAGCGGGAGTGGGAAATGAGCAGTTCTTC.

The chain has TRBV7-3 and TRBJ2-3; D uncertain. CDR1 is SGHTA and CDR2 is FQGTGA in the germline V gene. The CDR3 is 14 residues long. V lost 1 base to trimming and J lost 1 base, with 6 bases between them. CDR3 sequence (DNA): TGTGCCAGCAGCTTAATCGCGGGCACAGATACGCAGTATTTT. Translation: CASSLIAGTDTQYF.

The V and J genes are TRBV28 and TRBJ2-5; TRBD2 agrees at 10 bases. The CDR3 has 17 amino acids. Germline-derived CDR1 and CDR2 are MDHEN and SYDVKM. V lost 2 bases to trimming and J lost 0 bases; unmatched junction nucleotides: 6. CDR3 loop: CASSLLLSGGDQETQYF. The CDR3 DNA is TGTGCCAGCAGTTTACTCCTAAGCGGGGGGGACCAAGAGACCCAGTACTTC.

V usage is TRBV19 and J usage is TRBJ1-6; a weak D match, TRBD1 (6 bases). The germline CDR1 and CDR2 sequences are LNHDA and SQIVND (reference sequence). Between the trimmed V and J ends, which lost 5 bases and 16 bases, there was a span of 18 bases. The CDR3 length is 13 residues. The CDR3: CASSFRDNSPLHF. For the CDR3, the DNA is TGTGCCAGTAGTTTCCGGGACAACTCTCCACTCCACTTT.